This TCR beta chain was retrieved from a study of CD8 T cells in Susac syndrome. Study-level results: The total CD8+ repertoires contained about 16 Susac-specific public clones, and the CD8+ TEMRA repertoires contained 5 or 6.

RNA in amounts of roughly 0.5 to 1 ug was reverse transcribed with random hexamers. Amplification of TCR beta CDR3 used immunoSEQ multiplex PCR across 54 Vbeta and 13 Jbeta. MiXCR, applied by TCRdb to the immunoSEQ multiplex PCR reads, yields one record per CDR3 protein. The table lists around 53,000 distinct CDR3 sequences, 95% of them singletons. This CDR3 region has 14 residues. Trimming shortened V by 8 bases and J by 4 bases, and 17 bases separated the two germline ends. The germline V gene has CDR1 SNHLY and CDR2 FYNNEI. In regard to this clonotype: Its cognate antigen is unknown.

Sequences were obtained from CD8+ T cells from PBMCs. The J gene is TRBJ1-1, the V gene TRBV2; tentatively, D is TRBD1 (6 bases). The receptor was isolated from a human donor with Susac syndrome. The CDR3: CASGGLGGGTEAFF. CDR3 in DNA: TGTGCCAGCGGAGGGTTGGGGGGCGGCACTGAAGCTTTCTTT.